This TCR beta chain was obtained from a study of blood T cell repertoires in COVID-19. In the study overall: Donors in the United States, Italy and Spain gave samples during acute or convalescent COVID-19.

Germline V gene sequence: CDR1 SGHVS, CDR2 FNYEAQ. The CDR3 is 15 residues long. Trimming stripped 5 bases from V and 0 bases from J, with 12 bases between. Study processing details: Amplified reference gene primers provided the basis for estimating nucleated cell counts. Sequencing used immunoSEQ multiplex PCR; TCRdb keeps in-frame clones, though not all of them. V, J and clone size derive from that table, while D and trimming were established from the DNA sequence. The sample has under 250,000 clones; approximately 81% are singletons. Material: peripheral blood. The TCR comes from a man aged 50 to 59 who had recovered from COVID-19. V and J are TRBV7-6 and TRBJ2-3; a weak D match, TRBD2 (5 bases). CDR3 nucleotides: TGTGCCAGCAGCCCTACTAGGTATAGCACAGATACGCAGTATTTT. Amino acids: CASSPTRYSTDTQYF.